These 17 T cell receptor beta chains were all obtained from the same sample, sequenced in a study of shared clonotypes between healthy human individuals. Profiled with immunoSEQ multiplex PCR; TCRdb holds only in-frame clones, not every one. The sample has hundreds of thousands of clones; roughly 95% are singletons. Naive-designated CD8 cells lacked CD45RO, were positively enriched for CCR7, and omitted terminally differentiated effector memory CD45RA+ cells. The sequenced sample consisted of naive CD8+ T cells sorted from blood. The receptors were gathered from a woman in her 30s in good health.

The J gene is TRBJ1-1, the V gene TRBV7-8; D gene unclear. There are 13 residues in the CDR3. Trimming pared 5 bases from V and 4 bases from J, leaving 11 bases between. Germline CDR1 is SGHVS and CDR2 is FQNEAQ. CDR3 residues: CASSPGQTTEAFF. In nucleotides, the CDR3 is TGTGCCAGCAGCCCCGGCCAAACCACTGAAGCTTTCTTT.

V gene TRBV6-1 combines with J gene TRBJ2-7; TRBD2 might be the D (5 bases). CDR3 length equals 16 residues. V was pared by 3 bases and J by 5 bases, with 20 bases between. CDR1 is MNHNS and CDR2 is SASEGT in the germline V gene. CDR3 region: CASSDRTRSRSNEQYF. CDR3 nucleotide sequence: TGTGCCAGCAGTGACCGAACTAGATCGCGTTCGAACGAGCAGTACTTC.

V usage is TRBV13 and J usage is TRBJ2-3, with 10 nucleotides matching TRBD2. The V and J ends lost 2 bases and 1 base, in that order; junction bases with no gene match: 9. Germline values: CDR1 PRHDT, CDR2 FYEKMQ (reference sequence). This CDR3 has 18 residues. The CDR3 spells CASSLTTVLAGGTDTQYF. The CDR3 bases are TGTGCCAGCAGCTTAACCACCGTTCTAGCGGGAGGCACAGATACGCAGTATTTT.

The rearrangement uses TRBV28 and TRBJ2-4; either TRBD1 or TRBD2 may supply D (5 bases each). CDR1 and CDR2 (germline): MDHEN, SYDVKM. Trimming removed 6 bases at V and 2 bases at J, with 8 bases between. The CDR3 covers 13 residues. Here the CDR3 reads CASSGASKNIQYF. DNA of the CDR3: TGTGCCAGCAGCGGGGCTTCCAAAAACATTCAGTACTTC.

As regards this clone: Different DNA sequences within this sample yield the same CDR3. The V gene is TRBV10-2, the J gene TRBJ2-5; D gene uncertain. CDR3 size: 11 residues. Germline assignment: CDR1 WSHSY and CDR2 SAAADI. V was clipped by 6 bases and J by 5 bases, with 7 bases between them. The DNA of the CDR3 is TGCGCCAGCAGCGAAGGTGAGACCCAGTACTTC. As protein: CASSEGETQYF.

This chain uses TRBV5-6 with TRBJ2-1; either TRBD1 or TRBD2 may fit D (6 bases each). Per germline, CDR1 SGHDT and CDR2 YYEEEE. The CDR3 consists of 15 residues. V was cut by 0 bases and J by 4 bases, with 11 bases left in between. The CDR3 reads CASSLVGGPYNEQFF. The CDR3 coding sequence is TGTGCCAGCAGCTTGGTCGGGGGCCCGTACAATGAGCAGTTCTTC.

The V call is TRBV15, the J call TRBJ2-5; D gene uncertain. The germline gives CDR1 LNHNV, CDR2 YYDKDF (reference sequence). The ends were cut back, 0 bases at V and 4 bases at J, with 3 bases in the middle. This CDR3 has 12 amino acids. The CDR3 DNA reads TGTGCCACCAGCAGAGATGGAGAGACCCAGTACTTC. Amino acids: CATSRDGETQYF.

The rearrangement links TRBV4-1 to TRBJ2-7, with 13 bases identical to TRBD2. The CDR3 is 16 residues long. Germline assignment: CDR1 MGHRA and CDR2 YSYEKL. V dropped 5 bases and J dropped 4; count of bases not matched to a gene: 8. CDR3 region: CASSSGLAGEGYEQYF. DNA for the CDR3: TGCGCCAGCAGCTCTGGACTAGCGGGAGAGGGTTACGAGCAGTACTTC.

This rearrangement joins TRBV2 to TRBJ2-7; TRBD2 might be the D (5 bases). The V gene lost 2 bases and the J gene lost 6 bases, with 17 bases spanning the gap. The CDR3 is 15 residues long. Germline CDR1 SNHLY, CDR2 FYNNEI. CDR3 DNA: TGTGCCAGCAGTGAATATCCGACGGGGATTGGCGAGCAGTACTTC. Translation: CASSEYPTGIGEQYF.

This chain connects TRBV10-3 to TRBJ2-5, with D perhaps matching TRBD1 (6 bases). The J call may be in error: the DNA end matches TRBJ2-7 better. There are 13 residues in the CDR3. Germline CDR1 reads ENHRY; CDR2 reads SYGVKD. CDR3 sequence: CATRQADAYEQYF. The CDR3 bases are TGTGCCACAAGACAGGCCGATGCCTACGAGCAGTACTTC.

This chain connects TRBV7-9 to TRBJ2-3; weak D call: TRBD2 (6 bases). V was clipped by 1 base and J by 6 bases, with 20 bases between them. Germline CDR1 reads SEHNR; CDR2 reads FQNEAQ (reference sequence). The CDR3 runs to 17 residues. DNA of the CDR3: TGTGCCAGCAGCTTAGAGTGGAGACTAGACCAAGAGGATACGCAGTATTTT. Amino acids: CASSLEWRLDQEDTQYF.

V gene TRBV7-8 combines with J gene TRBJ2-7; D ambiguous. The germline V gene has CDR1 SGHVS and CDR2 FQNEAQ. There are 12 residues in the CDR3. V was clipped by 3 bases and J by 2 bases, with 5 bases between them. The CDR3 nucleotides read TGTGCCAGCAGCTTCAGTGCCTACGAGCAGTACTTC. Translation gives CASSFSAYEQYF.

Only one count was recorded for this clone. DNA for the CDR3: TGTGCCAGCAGACCCGGGACAGGGCATCAGCCCCAGCATTTT. Protein product: CASRPGTGHQPQHF. V gene TRBV6-5 combines with J gene TRBJ1-5, with TRBD1 matching 9 bases. There are 14 residues in the CDR3. Germline assignment: CDR1 MNHEY and CDR2 SVGAGI. The V gene end was trimmed by 6 bases and the J gene end by 5 bases; junction bases not matched to a gene: 5.

This clone was recorded once. V gene TRBV30 combines with J gene TRBJ1-1; TRBD1 agrees at 9 bases. Germline assignment: CDR1 GTSNPN and CDR2 SVGIG (reference sequence). This CDR3 region has 17 residues. V dropped 4 bases and J dropped 4; count of bases not matched to a gene: 16. The DNA of the CDR3 is TGTGCCTGGAACTCGGGACAGGGCGTCGGGTCAATCACTGAAGCTTTCTTT. It translates to CAWNSGQGVGSITEAFF. Drawing the rest from reference TRBV30 and TRBJ1-1, the complete variable domain is SQTIHQWPATLVQPVGSPLSLECTVEGTSNPNLYWYRQAAGRGLQLLFYSVGIGQISSEVPQNLSASRPQDRQFILSSKKLLLSDSGFYLCAWNSGQGVGSITEAFFGQGTRLTVV.

The chain carries TRBV7-9 and TRBJ2-3; D is undetermined. CDR1 is SEHNR and CDR2 is FQNEAQ in the germline V gene (reference sequence). With 3 bases removed from V and 2 bases from J, the gap between germline ends came to 6 bases. There are 13 residues in the CDR3. The CDR3, as DNA: TGTGCCAGCAGCTTTGGGAACACAGATACGCAGTATTTT. Its translation is CASSFGNTDTQYF.

The rearrangement links TRBV19 to TRBJ2-7, with TRBD2 as a possible D gene (6 bases). The germline CDR1 and CDR2 sequences are LNHDA and SQIVND (reference sequence). V was clipped by 5 bases and J by 2 bases, with 16 bases between them. The CDR3 contains 15 residues. The CDR3 nucleotides read TGTGCCAGTAGTCAGGTAGCGGTAGGGACCTACGAGCAGTACTTC. As protein: CASSQVAVGTYEQYF.

The CDR3 here is CATREIPASSYNEQFF. CDR3 DNA sequence: TGTGCCACCAGGGAGATACCGGCGAGCTCCTACAATGAGCAGTTCTTC. The chain joins TRBV15 to TRBJ2-1, with D uncertain. The V gene lost 6 bases and the J gene lost 0 bases, with 15 bases spanning the gap. The CDR3 extends over 16 amino acids. Germline CDR1 LNHNV, CDR2 YYDKDF (reference sequence). Full variable domain (remainder filled in from reference TRBV15 and TRBJ2-1): DAMVIQNPRYQVTQFGKPVTLSCSQTLNHNVMYWYQQKSSQAPKLLFHYYDKDFNNEADTPDNFQSRRPNTSFCFLDIRSPGLGDTAMYLCATREIPASSYNEQFFGPGTRLTVL.